This record concerns one T cell receptor beta chain sequence. The source of the sample is a study of blood T cell repertoires in COVID-19. Study-wide context: There were acute and convalescent COVID-19 samples, and they came from the United States, Italy and Spain.

Original processing notes: Amplification with reference gene primers provided the estimates of nucleated cell counts. Repertoires were generated with immunoSEQ multiplex PCR, while TCRdb's copy carries only in-frame clones and drops some. That table gives V, J and clone size, and the DNA gave D and trimming. The sample includes 100,000 to 150,000 clones, 85% of them seen just once. Seattle's cohort entered during active infection and was followed longitudinally. The specimen sequenced was peripheral blood. This TCR was sampled from an elderly woman with COVID-19, enrolled during active disease.

CDR3 sequence: CASSQFIQPSSGNTIYF. The CDR3 DNA reads TGTGCCAGCAGCCAATTTATACAGCCGAGCTCTGGAAACACCATATATTTT. The J gene is TRBJ1-3, the V gene TRBV3-1 (or the pseudogene TRBV3-2); D unresolved. CDR1 is LGHDT and CDR2 is YNNKEL in the germline V gene (reference sequence). Trimming cost V 2 bases and J 0 bases, with 14 bases left between them. The CDR3 is 17 amino acids.